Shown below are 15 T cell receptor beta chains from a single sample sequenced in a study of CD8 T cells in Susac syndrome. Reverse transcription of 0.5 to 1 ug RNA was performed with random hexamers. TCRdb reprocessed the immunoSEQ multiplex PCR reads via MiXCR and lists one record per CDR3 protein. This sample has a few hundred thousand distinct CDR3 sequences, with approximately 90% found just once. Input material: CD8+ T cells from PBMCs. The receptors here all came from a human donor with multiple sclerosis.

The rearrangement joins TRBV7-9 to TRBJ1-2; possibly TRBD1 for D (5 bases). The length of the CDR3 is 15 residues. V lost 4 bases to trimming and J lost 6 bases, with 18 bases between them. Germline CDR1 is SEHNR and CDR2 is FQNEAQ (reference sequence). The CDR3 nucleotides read TGTGCCAGCAGCTACCCACCCCGGGGCGTCAATGGCTACACCTTC. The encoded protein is CASSYPPRGVNGYTF.

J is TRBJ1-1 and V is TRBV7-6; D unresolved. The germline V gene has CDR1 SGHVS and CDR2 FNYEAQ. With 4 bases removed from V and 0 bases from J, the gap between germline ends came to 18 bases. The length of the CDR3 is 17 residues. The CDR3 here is CASSSKLLGSLNTEAFF. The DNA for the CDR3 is TGTGCCAGCAGCTCGAAACTGTTGGGGTCGTTGAACACTGAAGCTTTCTTT.

CDR3 in amino acids: CASSLWLGTGAGETQYF. CDR3 in DNA: TGTGCCAGCAGTTTATGGTTGGGGACAGGGGCCGGCGAGACCCAGTACTTC. V gene TRBV28 combines with J gene TRBJ2-5, with 10 bases identical to TRBD1. Unmatched junction bases numbered 9, after V lost 0 bases and J lost 5 bases. The germline V gene has CDR1 MDHEN and CDR2 SYDVKM. This CDR3 has 17 amino acids. The whole variable domain, remainder taken from reference TRBV28 and TRBJ2-5, is DVKVTQSSRYLVKRTGEKVFLECVQDMDHENMFWYRQDPGLGLRLIYFSYDVKMKEKGDIPEGYSVSREKKERFSLILESASTNQTSMYLCASSLWLGTGAGETQYFGPGTRLLVL.

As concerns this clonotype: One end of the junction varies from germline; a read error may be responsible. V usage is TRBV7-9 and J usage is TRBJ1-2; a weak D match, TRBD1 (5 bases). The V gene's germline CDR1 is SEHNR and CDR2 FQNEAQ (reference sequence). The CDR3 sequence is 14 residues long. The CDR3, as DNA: TGTGCCGGCAGCTTAACTCAGGGACCACGAGGCTACACCTTC. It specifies CAGSLTQGPRGYTF.

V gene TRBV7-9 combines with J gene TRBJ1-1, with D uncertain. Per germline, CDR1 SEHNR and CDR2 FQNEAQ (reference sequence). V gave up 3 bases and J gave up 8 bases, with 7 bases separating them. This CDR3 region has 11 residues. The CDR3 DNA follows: TGTGCCAGCAGCTTCGGCCCAGAAGCTTTCTTT. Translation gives CASSFGPEAFF.

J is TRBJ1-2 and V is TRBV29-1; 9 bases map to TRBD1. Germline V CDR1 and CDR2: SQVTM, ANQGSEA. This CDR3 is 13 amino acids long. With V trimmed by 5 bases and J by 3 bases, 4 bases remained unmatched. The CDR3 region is CSVQTGGDYGYTF. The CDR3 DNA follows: TGCAGCGTTCAGACAGGGGGGGACTATGGCTACACCTTC.

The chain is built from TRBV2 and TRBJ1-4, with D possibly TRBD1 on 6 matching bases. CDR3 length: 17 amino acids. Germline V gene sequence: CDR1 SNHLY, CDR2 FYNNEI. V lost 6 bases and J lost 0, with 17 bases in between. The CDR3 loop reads CASSAGTGASTNEKLFF. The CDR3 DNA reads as TGTGCCAGCAGCGCCGGGACGGGGGCCTCAACTAATGAAAAACTGTTTTTT.

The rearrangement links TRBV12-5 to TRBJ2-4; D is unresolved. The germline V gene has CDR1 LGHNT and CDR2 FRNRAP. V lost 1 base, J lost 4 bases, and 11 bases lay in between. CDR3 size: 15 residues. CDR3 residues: CASGLAYGKKNIQYF. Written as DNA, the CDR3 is TGTGCTAGTGGTTTGGCCTATGGAAAAAAAAACATTCAGTACTTC.

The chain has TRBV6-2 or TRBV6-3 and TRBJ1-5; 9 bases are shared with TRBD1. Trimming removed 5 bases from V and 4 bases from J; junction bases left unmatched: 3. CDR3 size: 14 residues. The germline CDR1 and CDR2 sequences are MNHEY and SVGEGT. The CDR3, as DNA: TGTGCCAGCAGTCGACAGGGGGTAAATCAGCCCCAGCATTTT. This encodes CASSRQGVNQPQHF.

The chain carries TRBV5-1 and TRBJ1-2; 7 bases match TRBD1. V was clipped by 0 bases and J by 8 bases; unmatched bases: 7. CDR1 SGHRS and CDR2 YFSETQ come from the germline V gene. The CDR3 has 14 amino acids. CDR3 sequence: CASSLEGTVDGYTF. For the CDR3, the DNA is TGCGCCAGCAGCTTGGAGGGGACAGTTGACGGCTACACCTTC.

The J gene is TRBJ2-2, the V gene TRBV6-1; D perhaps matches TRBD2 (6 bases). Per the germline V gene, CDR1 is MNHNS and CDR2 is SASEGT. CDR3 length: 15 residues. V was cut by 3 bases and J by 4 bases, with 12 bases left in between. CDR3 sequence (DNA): TGTGCCAGCAGTGACTATTTCGGGGGCACCGGGGAGCTGTTTTTT. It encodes CASSDYFGGTGELFF.

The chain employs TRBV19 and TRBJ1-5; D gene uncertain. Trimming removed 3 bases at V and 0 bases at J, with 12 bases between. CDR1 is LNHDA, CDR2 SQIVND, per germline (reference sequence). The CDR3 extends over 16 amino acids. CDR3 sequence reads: CASSISGSTSNQPQHF. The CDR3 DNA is TGTGCCAGTAGTATTTCAGGATCGACTAGCAATCAGCCCCAGCATTTT. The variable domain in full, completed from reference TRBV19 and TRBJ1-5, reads DGGITQSPKYLFRKEGQNVTLSCEQNLNHDAMYWYRQDPGQGLRLIYYSQIVNDFQKGDIAEGYSVSREKKESFPLTVTSAQKNPTAFYLCASSISGSTSNQPQHFGDGTRLSIL.

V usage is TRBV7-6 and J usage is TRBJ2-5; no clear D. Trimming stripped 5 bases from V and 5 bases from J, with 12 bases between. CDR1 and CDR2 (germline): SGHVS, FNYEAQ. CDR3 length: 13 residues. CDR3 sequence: CASSPHEYETQYF. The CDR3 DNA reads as TGTGCCAGCAGCCCCCACGAGTATGAGACCCAGTACTTC.

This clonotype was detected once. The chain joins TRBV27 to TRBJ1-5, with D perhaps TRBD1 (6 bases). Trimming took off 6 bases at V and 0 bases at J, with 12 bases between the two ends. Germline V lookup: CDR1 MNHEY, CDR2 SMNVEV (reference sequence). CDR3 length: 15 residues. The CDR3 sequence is CASSPWTDSNQPQHF. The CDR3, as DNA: TGTGCCAGCAGCCCCTGGACAGATAGCAATCAGCCCCAGCATTTT.

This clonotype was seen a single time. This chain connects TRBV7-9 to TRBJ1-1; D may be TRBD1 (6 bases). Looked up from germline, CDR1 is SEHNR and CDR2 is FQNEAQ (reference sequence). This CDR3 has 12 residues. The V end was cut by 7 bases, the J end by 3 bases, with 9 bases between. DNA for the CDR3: TGTGCCAGCAACTCAGGGGACACTGAAGCTTTCTTT. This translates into CASNSGDTEAFF.